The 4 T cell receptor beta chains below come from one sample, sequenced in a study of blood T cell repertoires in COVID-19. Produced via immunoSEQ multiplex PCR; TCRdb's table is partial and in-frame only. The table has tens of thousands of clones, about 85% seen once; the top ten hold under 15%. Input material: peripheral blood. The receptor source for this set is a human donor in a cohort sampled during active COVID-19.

The CDR3 sequence is CAWGQVNYGYTF. The DNA for the CDR3 is TGTGCCTGGGGACAGGTGAACTATGGCTACACCTTC. V and J are TRBV30 and TRBJ1-2, with TRBD1 identical over 7 bases. Germline CDR1 GTSNPN, CDR2 SVGIG (reference sequence). V lost 5 bases, J lost 2 bases, and 2 bases stayed unmatched. CDR3 length: 12 amino acids.

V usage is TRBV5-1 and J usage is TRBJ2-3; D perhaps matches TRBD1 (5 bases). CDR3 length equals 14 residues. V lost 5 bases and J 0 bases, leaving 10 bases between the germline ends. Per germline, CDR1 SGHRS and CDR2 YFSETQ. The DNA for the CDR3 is TGCGCCAGCAGTGTAGGGGCTAGCACAGATACGCAGTATTTT. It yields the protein CASSVGASTDTQYF.

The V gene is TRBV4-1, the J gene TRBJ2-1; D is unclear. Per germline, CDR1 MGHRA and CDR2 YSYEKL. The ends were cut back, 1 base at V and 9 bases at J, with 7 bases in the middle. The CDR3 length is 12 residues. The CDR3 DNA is TGCGCCAGCAGCCAAGTCCGTAGTGAGCAGTTCTTC. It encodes CASSQVRSEQFF.

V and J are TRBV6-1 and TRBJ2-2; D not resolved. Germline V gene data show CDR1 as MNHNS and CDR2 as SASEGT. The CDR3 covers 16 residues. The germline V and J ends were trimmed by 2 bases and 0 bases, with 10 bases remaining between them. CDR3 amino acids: CASSEMVQTNTGELFF. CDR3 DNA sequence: TGTGCCAGCAGTGAAATGGTACAGACGAACACCGGGGAGCTGTTTTTT.